This TCR beta chain was retrieved from a study of blood T cell repertoires in COVID-19 (dated by TCRdb to about 2020). Concerning the study at large: Samples covering the acute and convalescent phases of COVID-19 were provided by collaborators in the United States, Italy and Spain. A freely available public database, intended as a resource for researchers studying the immune response to SARS-CoV-2, is where the repertoires were released. The dataset comprised deeply sampled blood TCRbeta repertoires from subjects exposed to, actively infected with, or recovered from COVID-19. The sample metadata nearly always contained a de-identified subject ID, COVID-19 status, age in years and sex. Where available, HLA class I and class II types were obtained from metadata supplied by the sample provider rather than from assay-based typing. The material from the prospective study consisted of cDNA or gDNA derived from T cells, B-cell-depleted T cells, or PBMCs. The samples were drawn from the first 160 participants of the ongoing ImmuneRACE study and from 1,254 subjects provided by 6 global collaborators.

General study outcomes and caveats: Clinical and demographic metadata were provided uncurated, with the amount varying by source and participant.

Samples from volunteer blood donors who had recovered from COVID-19 were contributed by a second Seattle source. Collaborating institutions collected whole blood in K2EDTA tubes following their own protocols. For TCRbeta analysis, collaborators shipped samples as frozen whole blood, isolated PBMCs, or DNA extracted from either of those sample types. The germline V gene gives CDR1 as SGHNT and CDR2 as YENEEA. From V the trimming removes 5 bases and from J it removes 7 bases, while the gene matches leave 7 bases of the junction unaccounted for. The cysteine opens and the phenylalanine closes a CDR3 of 15 amino acids. Only the CDR3 DNA stays, 45 bases, in frame from base 1. Details on this clone: This receptor's antigen is unknown. No much larger clone exists at a distance of one base, and base qualities are not known.

TCRbeta CDR3 regions were amplified from genomic DNA by means of the immunoSEQ Assay, a bias-controlled multiplex PCR. In the authors' own workflow: Nucleated cell counts per sample were estimated from amplification of reference gene primers within the assay. Sequence reads were collapsed and filtered to measure the absolute abundance of every unique TCRbeta CDR3 rearrangement. Productive Simpson clonality was computed per sample as the square root of Simpson's diversity index over productive rearrangements. TCRdb obtained this table from immuneACCESS and retained in-frame rearrangements with V and J assigned. These tables miss some clones; where compared with another copy, unresolved V genes account for less than half of the shortfall, and the remainder is unexplained. Clone size and the V and J calls come from that table; the DNA yielded D and trimming. The sample table lists fewer than 450,000 clones, around nine tenths of them with a count of one. The ten largest clonotypes hold 3% to 4% of the sample.

This sequence uses TRBV11-3 and TRBJ2-4; 11 bases in between match TRBD2. The receptor comes from a woman in her late teens or twenties who had recovered from COVID-19. The source material was peripheral blood. CDR3 region: CASSPRTSGQNIQYF. The sequence in DNA is TGTGCCAGCAGCCCTCGGACTAGCGGGCAGAACATTCAGTACTTC.